These T cell receptor beta chains were read from a single sample in a study of CD8 T cells in ankylosing spondylitis. TCRdb independently ran MiXCR on the 5' RACE reads; one entry per CDR3 protein. The table shows 9,900 or so distinct CDR3 sequences, with about 6% occurring only once. The sequenced material came from blood, either unsorted or a sorted T cell fraction (not recorded which). The receptors stem from a female donor with ankylosing spondylitis or in good health (not recorded which). CDR3s include the opening cysteine and the closing phenylalanine or tryptophan. The D gene is left open where the match is weak. Clone size is shown for a subset of rows, as once, few, many or a class of expanded clone.

length,D,size,V,J,CDR3,DNA
15,TRBD2,many,TRBV9,TRBJ2-5,CASSASGLAVQTQYF,TGTGCCAGCAGCGCCTCGGGACTAGCCGTACAGACCCAGTACTTC
12,-,few,TRBV9,TRBJ2-1,CASSVGGGEQFF,TGTGCCAGCAGCGTAGGGGGCGGTGAGCAGTTCTTC
14,TRBD1,many,TRBV9,TRBJ2-1,CASSLKGQNNEQFF,TGTGCCAGCAGCCTCAAGGGACAGAACAATGAGCAGTTCTTC
15,-,many,TRBV9,TRBJ2-1,CASSVQGSSYNEQFF,TGTGCCAGCAGCGTTCAGGGAAGCTCCTACAATGAGCAGTTCTTC
14,-,many,TRBV9,TRBJ1-2,CASSVGVFNYGYTF,TGTGCCAGCAGCGTAGGGGTCTTTAACTATGGCTACACCTTC
17,TRBD2,-,TRBV9,TRBJ2-3,CASSAPVAGEGTDTQYF,TGTGCCAGCAGCGCCCCAGTAGCGGGAGAAGGCACAGATACGCAGTATTTT
12,-,many,TRBV9,TRBJ2-3,CASSPSEDTQYF,TGTGCCAGCAGCCCCTCTGAGGATACGCAGTATTTT
18,TRBD2,medium-sized,TRBV9,TRBJ2-4,CASSAPRVAGEAKNIQYF,TGTGCCAGCAGCGCCCCCCGGGTGGCGGGGGAGGCCAAAAACATTCAGTACTTC
17,-,many,TRBV9,TRBJ2-3,CASSVVSGAGRTDTQYF,TGTGCCAGCAGCGTAGTAAGTGGTGCGGGGCGCACAGATACGCAGTATTTT
16,TRBD2,many,TRBV9,TRBJ2-3,CASSGSGGGPQDTQYF,TGTGCCAGCAGCGGGTCTGGCGGGGGACCCCAGGATACGCAGTATTTT
19,TRBD2,-,TRBV12-3/TRBV12-4,TRBJ2-7,CAFSPTTSGRASNDYEQYF,TGTGCCTTCAGTCCCACGACTAGCGGGAGAGCCTCTAACGACTACGAGCAGTACTTC
15,TRBD2,many,TRBV9,TRBJ2-7,CASSVTGGNDYEQYF,TGTGCCAGCAGCGTTACGGGGGGGAATGACTACGAGCAGTACTTC
15,TRBD2,medium-sized,TRBV9,TRBJ2-3,CASSVGGARQDTQYF,TGTGCCAGCAGCGTCGGGGGGGCCCGACAAGATACGCAGTATTTT
14,-,-,TRBV9,TRBJ1-5,CASSVDGGNQPQHF,TGTGCCAGCAGCGTAGACGGCGGAAATCAGCCCCAGCATTTT
13,-,many,TRBV9,TRBJ2-1,CASSRDSGNEQFF,TGTGCCAGCTCGAGGGACTCAGGCAATGAGCAGTTCTTC
16,TRBD2,many,TRBV9,TRBJ2-2,CASSPGLAANTGELFF,TGTGCCAGCAGCCCAGGACTAGCGGCGAACACCGGGGAGCTGTTTTTT
15,-,many,TRBV9,TRBJ2-5,CASSVDRDVKETQYF,TGTGCCAGCAGCGTAGATCGGGACGTGAAAGAGACCCAGTACTTC
16,-,many,TRBV9,TRBJ2-2,CASSVESGLWTGELFF,TGTGCCAGCAGCGTGGAGTCTGGTCTGTGGACCGGGGAGCTGTTTTTT
17,TRBD2,many,TRBV9,TRBJ2-2,CASSMRTSGVNTGELFF,TGTGCCAGCAGCATGCGGACTAGCGGGGTGAACACCGGGGAGCTGTTTTTT
16,-,many,TRBV9,TRBJ2-7,CASSKKSTSAAYEQYF,TGTGCCAGCAGCAAGAAGAGCACCAGCGCAGCCTACGAGCAGTACTTC
16,TRBD2,-,TRBV9,TRBJ2-2,CASSATTGGYTGELFF,TGTGCCAGCAGCGCCACTACGGGGGGGTATACCGGGGAGCTGTTTTTT
15,TRBD2,many,TRBV9,TRBJ2-5,CASNAGGAPQETQYF,TGTGCCAGCAATGCGGGAGGGGCCCCCCAAGAGACCCAGTACTTC
14,-,few,TRBV9,TRBJ2-5,CASSPVSYQETQYF,TGTGCCAGCAGCCCTGTGTCGTACCAAGAGACCCAGTACTTC
14,-,many,TRBV9,TRBJ1-6,CASSEMGANSPLHF,TGTGCCAGCAGCGAGATGGGGGCAAATTCACCCCTCCACTTT
16,-,many,TRBV9,TRBJ2-3,CASSVVAGFPTDTQYF,TGTGCCAGCAGCGTAGTCGCGGGGTTTCCCACAGATACGCAGTATTTT
14,-,medium-sized,TRBV9,TRBJ2-2,CASSIRRSTGELFF,TGTGCCAGCAGCATTCGGAGGAGCACCGGGGAGCTGTTTTTT
14,TRBD1,-,TRBV9,TRBJ2-1,CASSVGTGRYEQFF,TGTGCCAGCAGCGTCGGGACAGGGAGATACGAGCAGTTCTTC
15,-,many,TRBV9,TRBJ1-2,CASSVSKLGDYGYTF,TGTGCCAGCAGCGTCTCCAAACTCGGGGACTATGGCTACACCTTC
16,-,-,TRBV9,TRBJ2-2,CASSVGGRMNTGELFF,TGTGCCAGCAGCGTAGGCGGACGGATGAACACCGGGGAGCTGTTTTTT
16,TRBD1,many,TRBV9,TRBJ2-5,CASGFDPDRSQETQYF,TGTGCCAGCGGTTTCGACCCGGACAGGTCGCAAGAGACCCAGTACTTC
12,-,many,TRBV27,TRBJ1-5,CASTQSNQPQHF,TGTGCCAGCACCCAAAGCAATCAGCCCCAGCATTTT
19,TRBD2,medium-sized,TRBV9,TRBJ2-1,CASSVIPGTSGGAINEQFF,TGTGCCAGCAGCGTCATTCCCGGGACTAGCGGGGGGGCCATTAATGAGCAGTTCTTC
15,TRBD2,many,TRBV9,TRBJ2-2,CASSGRGGVGGELFF,TGTGCCAGCAGCGGACGTGGGGGGGTCGGCGGGGAGCTGTTTTTT
16,-,many,TRBV9,TRBJ2-5,CASSVATSQPRQTQYF,TGTGCCAGCAGCGTAGCTACGAGTCAGCCGAGACAGACCCAGTACTTC
11,-,many,TRBV9,TRBJ1-3,CASSPGNTIYF,TGTGCCAGCAGCCCCGGAAACACCATATATTTT
12,-,medium-sized,TRBV9,TRBJ1-1,CASSRGNTEAFF,TGTGCCAGCAGCCGCGGTAACACTGAAGCTTTCTTT
15,TRBD1,many,TRBV9,TRBJ2-1,CASSARDREYNEQFF,TGTGCCAGCAGCGCCCGGGACAGGGAATACAATGAGCAGTTCTTC
17,-,many,TRBV9,TRBJ2-7,CASSPTTGTLSSYEQYF,TGTGCCAGCAGCCCCACCACCGGGACCCTGAGCTCCTACGAGCAGTACTTC
14,TRBD1,many,TRBV9,TRBJ2-7,CASSPRTGGYEQYF,TGTGCCAGCAGCCCTCGGACAGGCGGGTACGAGCAGTACTTC
13,TRBD2,many,TRBV9,TRBJ2-3,CASSVERENSQYF,TGTGCCAGCAGCGTAGAGCGGGAGAACTCACAGTATTTT
15,-,-,TRBV9,TRBJ1-6,CASSARPGTHSPLHF,TGTGCCAGCAGCGCCCGTCCCGGGACACATTCACCCCTCCACTTT
13,-,many,TRBV9,TRBJ1-1,CASSVGRYTEAFF,TGTGCCAGCAGCGTAGGACGGTACACTGAAGCTTTCTTT
14,TRBD1,many,TRBV9,TRBJ2-7,CASSPGTGGLEQYF,TGTGCCAGCAGCCCCGGGACAGGGGGTCTCGAGCAGTACTTC
15,TRBD1,many,TRBV9,TRBJ2-1,CASSPRAGGNNEQFF,TGTGCCAGCAGCCCCCGGGCAGGGGGTAACAATGAGCAGTTCTTC
17,TRBD2,many,TRBV9,TRBJ2-3,CASSDSGTSGIPDTQYF,TGTGCCAGCAGCGACTCCGGGACTAGCGGGATACCAGATACGCAGTATTTT
12,-,many,TRBV9,TRBJ2-1,CASSLGRDRLFF,TGTGCCAGCAGCCTCGGTCGGGATAGGTTGTTCTTC
15,-,medium-sized,TRBV9,TRBJ1-5,CASSPDSGRNQPQHF,TGTGCCAGCAGCCCTGATTCGGGCCGCAATCAGCCCCAGCATTTT
14,TRBD1,medium-sized,TRBV9,TRBJ2-2,CASRTGGFTGELFF,TGTGCCAGCAGGACAGGGGGGTTCACCGGGGAGCTGTTTTTT
22,TRBD2,many,TRBV3-1,TRBJ2-1,CASSLPRPQTGLAGESYNEQFF,TGTGCCAGCAGCCTCCCTAGACCCCAGACGGGACTAGCGGGGGAGTCCTACAATGAGCAGTTCTTC
15,-,many,TRBV9,TRBJ2-3,CASSVGVYSTDTQYF,TGTGCCAGCAGCGTAGGGGTCTATAGCACAGATACGCAGTATTTT
15,TRBD2,many,TRBV9,TRBJ2-7,CASSVDGRASHEQYF,TGTGCCAGCAGCGTAGACGGGAGGGCCTCCCACGAGCAGTACTTC
16,TRBD1,many,TRBV9,TRBJ1-1,CASSVDAQGGNTEAFF,TGTGCCAGCAGCGTAGATGCGCAGGGGGGAAACACTGAAGCTTTCTTT
15,TRBD2,-,TRBV9,TRBJ2-3,CASSEAGGATDTQYF,TGTGCCAGCAGCGAAGCGGGAGGGGCCACAGATACGCAGTATTTT